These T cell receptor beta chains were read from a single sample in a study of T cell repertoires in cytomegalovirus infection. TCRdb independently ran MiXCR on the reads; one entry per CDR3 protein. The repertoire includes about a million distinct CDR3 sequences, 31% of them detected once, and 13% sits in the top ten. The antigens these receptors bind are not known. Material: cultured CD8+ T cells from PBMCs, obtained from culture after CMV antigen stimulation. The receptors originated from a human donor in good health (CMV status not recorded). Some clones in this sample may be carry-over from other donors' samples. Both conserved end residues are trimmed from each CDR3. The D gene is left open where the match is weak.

ASSSRKVLNYGYT TRBV28 -
ASSLVGARGEQF TRBV7-9 -
SARDQSGGPYEQY TRBV20-1 TRBD2
ASSSQVLYGYT TRBV7-9 -
ASSQEAGGVGTEAF TRBV4-1 TRBD1
ASSIIQGSQAF TRBV19 -
ASSLQGAQTEAF TRBV7-6 TRBD1
ASSPGTSGGAETQY TRBV7-2 TRBD2
ASSLWAGQPQH TRBV27 -
ASSPGQGAIKNTEAF TRBV7-8 TRBD1
ASSQLERSYEQY TRBV3-1 -
ASSESSSSGSYGYT TRBV10-1 -